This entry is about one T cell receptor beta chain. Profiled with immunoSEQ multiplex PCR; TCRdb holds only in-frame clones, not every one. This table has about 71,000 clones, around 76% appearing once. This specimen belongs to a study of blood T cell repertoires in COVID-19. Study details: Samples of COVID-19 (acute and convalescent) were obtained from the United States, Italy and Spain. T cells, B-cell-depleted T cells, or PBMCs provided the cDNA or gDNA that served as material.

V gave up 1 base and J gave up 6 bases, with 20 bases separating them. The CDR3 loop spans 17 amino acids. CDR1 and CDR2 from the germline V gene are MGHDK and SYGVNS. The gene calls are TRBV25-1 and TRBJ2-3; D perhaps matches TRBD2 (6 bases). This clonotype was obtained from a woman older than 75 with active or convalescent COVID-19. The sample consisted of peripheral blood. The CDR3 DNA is TGTGCCAGCAGTGAATTCCAAGGAGGGAAGGGCAGGGATACGCAGTATTTT. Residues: CASSEFQGGKGRDTQYF.